This TCR beta chain was captured in a study of cytomegalovirus exposure and HLA in healthy donors. Study as a whole: An early data release held 79 million or so unique TCRs from HLA-typed donors.

The primer mix had 60 Vbeta and 13 Jbeta primers. The assay was immunoSEQ multiplex PCR, and TCRdb's table has in-frame clones only and misses some. The sample consists of about 64,000 clones, roughly 80% of them appearing once. The V and J ends lost 2 bases and 0 bases, in that order; junction bases with no gene match: 8. Germline V gene data show CDR1 as SGHNT and CDR2 as YYREEE (reference sequence). The CDR3 consists of 17 residues. Details on this clone: The target antigen is unknown.

Study outcomes and limitations: In an earlier analysis, most TCR beta V segments were productive about 90% or about 30% of the time. Researchers had no immune exposure information except CMV serostatus available.

V gene TRBV5-4 combines with J gene TRBJ2-3, with 8 positions matching TRBD2. The sequencing sample was made of PBMCs. This clonotype originated in a male donor in good health and CMV-seropositive. The CDR3 sequence: CASSFLSGVPSTDTQYF. Written as DNA, the CDR3 is TGTGCCAGCAGCTTTCTTAGCGGGGTGCCTAGCACAGATACGCAGTATTTT.